This TCR beta chain was profiled in a study of blood T cell repertoires in COVID-19. Study as a whole: PBMCs, B-cell-depleted T cells, or T cells were the source of the cDNA or gDNA that made up the material.

Profiled with immunoSEQ multiplex PCR; TCRdb holds only in-frame clones, not every one. The data show 280,000 or so clones, with approximately 83% seen just once and 13% held by the top ten. The TCR originated in a human donor in a cohort sampled during active COVID-19. Sequenced material: peripheral blood.

The CDR3 DNA reads TGTGCCAGCAGCTTACTAGCGTCTAGCACAGATACGCAGTATTTT. Amino acid sequence: CASSLLASSTDTQYF. The V call is TRBV7-2, the J call TRBJ2-3, with a tentative D call TRBD2 (6 bases). Trimming left V 2 bases short and J 0 bases short, with 9 bases between. The CDR3 length is 15 residues. Germline CDR1 and CDR2: SGHTA and FQGNSA.